Described below is a single T cell receptor beta chain sequence and its context. Its antigen is currently unknown. Libraries of TCR beta were made from approximately 2 micrograms of genomic DNA that came from cryopreserved PBMCs. The assay was immunoSEQ multiplex PCR, and TCRdb's table has in-frame clones only and misses some. The table lists about 130,000 clones, about 80% of them singletons. These data belong to a study of cytotoxic CD8 clonotypes in ibrutinib-treated CLL. Study-wide points: Circulating CD8+ T-cell counts were tracked by baseline clonality, which exceeded that of age-matched healthy donors.

The V gene's germline CDR1 is SGHDN and CDR2 FVKESK. The CDR3 runs to 15 residues. The germline V and J ends were trimmed by 1 base and 0 bases, with 7 bases remaining between them. This specimen was PBMCs, taken after 12 months of ibrutinib treatment. The receptor was derived from a human donor with chronic lymphocytic leukemia. This chain connects TRBV14 to TRBJ1-3; D uncertain. As DNA, the CDR3 is TGTGCCAGCAGCCAAGTGACACCCTCTGGAAACACCATATATTTT. Translation gives CASSQVTPSGNTIYF.